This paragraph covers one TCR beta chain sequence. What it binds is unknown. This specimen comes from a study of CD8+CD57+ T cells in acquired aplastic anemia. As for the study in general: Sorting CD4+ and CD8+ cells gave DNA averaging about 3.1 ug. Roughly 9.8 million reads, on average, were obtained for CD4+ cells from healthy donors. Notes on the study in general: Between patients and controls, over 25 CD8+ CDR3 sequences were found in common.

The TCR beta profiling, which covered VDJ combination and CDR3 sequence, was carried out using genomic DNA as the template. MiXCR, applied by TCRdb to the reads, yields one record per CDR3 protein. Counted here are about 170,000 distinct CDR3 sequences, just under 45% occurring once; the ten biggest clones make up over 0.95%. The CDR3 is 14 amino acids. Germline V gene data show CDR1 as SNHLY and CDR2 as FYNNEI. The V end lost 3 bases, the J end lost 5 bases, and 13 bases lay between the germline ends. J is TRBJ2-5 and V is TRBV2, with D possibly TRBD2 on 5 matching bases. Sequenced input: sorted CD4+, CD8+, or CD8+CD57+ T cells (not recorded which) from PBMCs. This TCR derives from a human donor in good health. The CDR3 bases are TGTGCCAGCAGTGAGACCGCCCGCGGGGAGACCCAGTACTTC. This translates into CASSETARGETQYF.